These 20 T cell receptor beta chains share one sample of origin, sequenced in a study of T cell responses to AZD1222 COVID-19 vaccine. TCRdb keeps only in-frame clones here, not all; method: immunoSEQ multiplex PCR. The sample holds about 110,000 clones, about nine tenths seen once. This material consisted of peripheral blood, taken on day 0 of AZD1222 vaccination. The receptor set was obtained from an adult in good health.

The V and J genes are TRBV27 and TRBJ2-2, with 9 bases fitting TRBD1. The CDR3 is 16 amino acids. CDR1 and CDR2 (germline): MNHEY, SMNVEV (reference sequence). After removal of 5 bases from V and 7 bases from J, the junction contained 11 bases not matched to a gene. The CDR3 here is CASSPRRTGAGGELFF. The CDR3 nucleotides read TGTGCCAGCAGTCCCCGTCGGACAGGGGCTGGCGGGGAGCTGTTTTTT.

CDR3 loop: CASAPPGLATNEKLFF. CDR3 coding DNA: TGTGCCAGCGCCCCGCCCGGCCTAGCAACTAATGAAAAACTGTTTTTT. This sequence joins TRBV28 and TRBJ1-4; D unclear. The germline V and J ends were trimmed by 8 bases and 0 bases, with 16 bases remaining between them. Germline V CDR1 and CDR2: MDHEN, SYDVKM. The CDR3 has 16 amino acids.

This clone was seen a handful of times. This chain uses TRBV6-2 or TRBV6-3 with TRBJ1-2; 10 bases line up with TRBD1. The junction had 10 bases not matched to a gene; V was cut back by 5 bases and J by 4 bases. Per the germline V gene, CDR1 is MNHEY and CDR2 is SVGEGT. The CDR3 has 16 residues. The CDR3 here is CASSTPRTGGTYGYTF. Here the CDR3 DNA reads TGTGCCAGCAGTACCCCGCGGACAGGGGGTACCTATGGCTACACCTTC.

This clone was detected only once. DNA for the CDR3: TGTGCCAGCAGCTTAGGGGAGGGGGGGCCCCAGCATTTT. Translation gives CASSLGEGGPQHF. The rearrangement joins TRBV7-8 to TRBJ1-5; possibly TRBD1 for D (6 bases). V lost 1 base, J lost 9 bases, and 10 bases lay in between. Germline CDR1 and CDR2: SGHVS and FQNEAQ. The CDR3 consists of 13 residues. Together with reference TRBV7-8 and TRBJ1-5, the CDR3 gives the full variable domain: GAGVSQSPRYKVAKRGQDVALRCDPISGHVSLFWYQQALGQGPEFLTYFQNEAQLDKSGLPSDRFFAERPEGSVSTLKIQRTQQEDSAVYLCASSLGEGGPQHFGDGTRLSIL.

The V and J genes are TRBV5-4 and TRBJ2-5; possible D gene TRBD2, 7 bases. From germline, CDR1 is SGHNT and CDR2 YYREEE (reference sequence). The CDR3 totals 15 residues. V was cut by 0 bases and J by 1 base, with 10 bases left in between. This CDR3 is CASSLVGGAQETQYF. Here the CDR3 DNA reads TGTGCCAGCAGCTTGGTAGGGGGGGCCCAAGAGACCCAGTACTTC.

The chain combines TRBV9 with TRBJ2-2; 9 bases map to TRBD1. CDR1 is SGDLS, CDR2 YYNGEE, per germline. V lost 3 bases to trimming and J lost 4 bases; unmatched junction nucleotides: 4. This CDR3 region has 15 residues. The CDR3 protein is CASSARTGVTGELFF. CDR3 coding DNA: TGTGCCAGCAGCGCCCGGACAGGGGTCACCGGGGAGCTGTTTTTT.

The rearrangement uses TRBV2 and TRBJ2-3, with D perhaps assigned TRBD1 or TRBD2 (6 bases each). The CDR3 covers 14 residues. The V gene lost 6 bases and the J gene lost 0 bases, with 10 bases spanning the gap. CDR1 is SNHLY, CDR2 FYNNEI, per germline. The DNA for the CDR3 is TGTGCCAGCAGAGGGGGGATGAGCACAGATACGCAGTATTTT. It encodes CASRGGMSTDTQYF.

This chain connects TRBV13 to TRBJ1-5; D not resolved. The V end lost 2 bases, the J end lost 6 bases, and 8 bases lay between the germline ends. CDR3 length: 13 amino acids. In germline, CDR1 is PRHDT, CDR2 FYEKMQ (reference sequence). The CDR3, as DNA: TGTGCCAGCAGCTTAAAGGAAAGTCAGCCCCAGCATTTT. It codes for CASSLKESQPQHF.

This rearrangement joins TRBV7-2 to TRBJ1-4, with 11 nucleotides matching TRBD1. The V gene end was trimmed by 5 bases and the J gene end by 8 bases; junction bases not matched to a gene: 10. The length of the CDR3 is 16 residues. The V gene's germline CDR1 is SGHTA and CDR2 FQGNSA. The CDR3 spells CASSLVGTGGSEKLFF. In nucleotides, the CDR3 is TGTGCCAGCAGCCTAGTAGGGACAGGGGGTAGCGAAAAACTGTTTTTT.

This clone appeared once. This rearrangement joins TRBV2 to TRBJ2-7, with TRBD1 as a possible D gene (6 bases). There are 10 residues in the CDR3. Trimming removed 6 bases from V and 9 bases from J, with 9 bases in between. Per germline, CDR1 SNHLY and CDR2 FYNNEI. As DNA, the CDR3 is TGTGCCAGCAGACAGGGTCGGCAGTACTTC. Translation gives CASRQGRQYF.

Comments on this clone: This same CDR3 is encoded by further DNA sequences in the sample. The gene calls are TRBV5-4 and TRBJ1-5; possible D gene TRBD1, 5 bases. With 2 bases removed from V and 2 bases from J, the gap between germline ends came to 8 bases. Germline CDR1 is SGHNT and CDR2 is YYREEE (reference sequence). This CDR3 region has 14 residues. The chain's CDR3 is CASSLGGGNQPQHF. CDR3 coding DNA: TGTGCCAGCAGCTTAGGAGGGGGCAATCAGCCCCAGCATTTT.

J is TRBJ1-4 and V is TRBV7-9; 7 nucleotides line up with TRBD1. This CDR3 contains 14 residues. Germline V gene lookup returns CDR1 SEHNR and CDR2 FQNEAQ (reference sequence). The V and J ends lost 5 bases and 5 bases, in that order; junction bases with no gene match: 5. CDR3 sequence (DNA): TGTGCCAGCAGCCCCGGGACAGTAAATGAAAAACTGTTTTTT. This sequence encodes CASSPGTVNEKLFF.

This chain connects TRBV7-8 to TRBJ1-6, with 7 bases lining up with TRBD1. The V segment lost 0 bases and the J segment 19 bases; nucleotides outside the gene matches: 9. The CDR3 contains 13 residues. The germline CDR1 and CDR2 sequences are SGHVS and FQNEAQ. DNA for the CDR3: TGTGCCAGCAGCTTAGCAGGGGGCGAACCGTCTCACTTT. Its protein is CASSLAGGEPSHF.

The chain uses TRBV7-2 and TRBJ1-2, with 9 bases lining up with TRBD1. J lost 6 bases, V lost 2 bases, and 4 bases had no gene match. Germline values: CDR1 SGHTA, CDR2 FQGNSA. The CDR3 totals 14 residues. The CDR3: CASSLTGGADGYTF. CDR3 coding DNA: TGTGCCAGCAGCTTAACAGGGGGCGCGGATGGCTACACCTTC.

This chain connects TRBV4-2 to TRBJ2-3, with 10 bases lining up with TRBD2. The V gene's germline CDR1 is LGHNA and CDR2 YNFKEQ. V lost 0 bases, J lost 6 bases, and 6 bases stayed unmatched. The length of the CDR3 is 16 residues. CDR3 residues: CASSQESSGGPDTQYF. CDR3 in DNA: TGTGCCAGCAGCCAAGAATCTAGCGGGGGACCCGATACGCAGTATTTT.

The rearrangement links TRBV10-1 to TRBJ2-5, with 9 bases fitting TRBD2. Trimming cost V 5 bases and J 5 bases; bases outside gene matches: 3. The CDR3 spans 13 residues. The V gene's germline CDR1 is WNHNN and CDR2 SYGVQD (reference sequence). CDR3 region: CASSSGGLETQYF. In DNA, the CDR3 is TGCGCCAGCAGTAGCGGGGGGTTGGAGACCCAGTACTTC.

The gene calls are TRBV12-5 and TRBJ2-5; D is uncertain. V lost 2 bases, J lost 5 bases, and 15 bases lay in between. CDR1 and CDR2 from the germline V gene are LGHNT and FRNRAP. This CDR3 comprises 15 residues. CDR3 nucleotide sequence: TGTGCTAGTGGTTTGTCCCAGATCGTTACGGAGACCCAGTACTTC. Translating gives CASGLSQIVTETQYF.

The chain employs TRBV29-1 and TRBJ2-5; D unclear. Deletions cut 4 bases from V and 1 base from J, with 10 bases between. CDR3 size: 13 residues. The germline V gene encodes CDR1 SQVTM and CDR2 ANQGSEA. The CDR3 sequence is CSVVAETQETQYF. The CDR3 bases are TGCAGCGTTGTCGCAGAGACCCAAGAGACCCAGTACTTC.

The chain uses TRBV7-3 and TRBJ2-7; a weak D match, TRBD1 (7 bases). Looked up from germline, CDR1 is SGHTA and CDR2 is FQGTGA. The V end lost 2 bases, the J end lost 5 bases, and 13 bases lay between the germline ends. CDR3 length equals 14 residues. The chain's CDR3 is CASSLQGGGHEQYF. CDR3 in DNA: TGTGCCAGCAGCTTACAAGGAGGGGGCCACGAGCAGTACTTC.

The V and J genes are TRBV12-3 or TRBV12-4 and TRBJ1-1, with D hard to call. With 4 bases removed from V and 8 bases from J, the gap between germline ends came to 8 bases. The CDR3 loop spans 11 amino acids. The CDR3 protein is CASSSETEAFF. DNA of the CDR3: TGTGCCAGCAGTTCGGAGACCGAAGCTTTCTTT.